Below are 14 T cell receptor beta chains sequenced from a single sample in a study of technical replicates of blood from several donors. This table comes from immunoSEQ multiplex PCR, and its TCRdb copy is limited to in-frame clones, with some not included. The repertoire holds more than 60,000 clones, with roughly 94% as singletons. The sample taken for sequencing was T cells isolated from PBMCs. These TCRs come from a human donor in good health.

The chain couples TRBV19 to TRBJ1-5; the D gene is possibly TRBD1 (5 bases). The CDR3 sequence is 17 residues long. Germline-derived CDR1 and CDR2 are LNHDA and SQIVND (reference sequence). V lost 3 bases and J 1 base, leaving 16 bases between the germline ends. The CDR3 bases are TGTGCCAGTAGTATGGGGCAGGCCGGAGAAAGCAATCAGCCCCAGCATTTT. Protein product: CASSMGQAGESNQPQHF. Using reference TRBV19 and TRBJ1-5 for the parts outside the CDR3, the full variable domain is DGGITQSPKYLFRKEGQNVTLSCEQNLNHDAMYWYRQDPGQGLRLIYYSQIVNDFQKGDIAEGYSVSREKKESFPLTVTSAQKNPTAFYLCASSMGQAGESNQPQHFGDGTRLSIL.

The chain employs TRBV7-2 and TRBJ2-3, with D possibly being TRBD2 (7 bases). Germline CDR1 reads SGHTA; CDR2 reads FQGNSA. The CDR3 sequence is 15 residues long. V lost 0 bases and J 5 bases, leaving 12 bases between the germline ends. The CDR3 DNA reads as TGTGCCAGCAGCTTAGCCGGGGGGCGTGGAGATACGCAGTATTTT. Protein product: CASSLAGGRGDTQYF.

V usage is TRBV27 and J usage is TRBJ2-3; D not certain. This CDR3 comprises 16 residues. Germline CDR1 and CDR2: MNHEY and SMNVEV (reference sequence). V was trimmed by 4 bases and J by 1 base, leaving 15 bases between them. The CDR3 protein is CASSSFSRVGTDTQYF. CDR3 nucleotide sequence: TGTGCCAGCAGTTCTTTTTCCCGGGTAGGCACAGATACGCAGTATTTT.

In regard to this clone: Distinct nucleotide sequences in the sample also encode this CDR3. The chain uses TRBV7-9 and TRBJ1-2, with D possibly matching TRBD1 (5 bases). V shed 1 base and J shed 3 bases, with 9 bases lying between them. This CDR3 region has 14 residues. Germline CDR1 reads SEHNR; CDR2 reads FQNEAQ (reference sequence). CDR3 sequence: CASSLEQGYYGYTF. CDR3 sequence (DNA): TGTGCCAGCAGCTTAGAGCAGGGCTACTATGGCTACACCTTC.

The chain links TRBV10-2 to TRBJ2-1; TRBD1 agrees at 10 bases. J gave up 6 bases and V 9 bases, and 11 bases lay outside the gene matches. Germline V gene data show CDR1 as WSHSY and CDR2 as SAAADI. The CDR3 extends over 15 amino acids. The CDR3, as DNA: TGCGCCAGTGACAGGGGGCGAATCAAAGTCAATGAGCAGTTCTTC. As protein: CASDRGRIKVNEQFF.

The genes are TRBV2 and TRBJ2-5, with 8 bases that match TRBD2. From germline, CDR1 is SNHLY and CDR2 FYNNEI. Unmatched junction bases numbered 14, after V lost 6 bases and J lost 2 bases. There are 17 residues in the CDR3. The CDR3 protein is CASSDVPAGGYQETQYF. CDR3 sequence (DNA): TGTGCCAGCAGCGATGTTCCCGCGGGGGGTTATCAAGAGACCCAGTACTTC. The entire variable domain, with the rest obtained from reference TRBV2 and TRBJ2-5, is as follows: EPEVTQTPSHQVTQMGQEVILRCVPISNHLYFYWYRQILGQKVEFLVSFYNNEISEKSEIFDDQFSVERPDGSNFTLKIRSTKLEDSAMYFCASSDVPAGGYQETQYFGPGTRLLVL.

The V and J genes are TRBV30 and TRBJ2-1; D is perhaps TRBD1 (6 bases). V dropped 3 bases and J dropped 10 bases, with 7 bases sitting between them. Germline V gene sequence: CDR1 GTSNPN, CDR2 SVGIG (reference sequence). The CDR3 has 10 residues. CDR3: CAWRGTEQFF. The CDR3 region has the DNA TGTGCCTGGAGGGGGACAGAGCAGTTCTTC.

The V and J genes are TRBV27 and TRBJ1-5; tentatively, D is TRBD1 (5 bases). The V and J ends lost 6 bases and 5 bases respectively, with 17 bases between them. The CDR3 is made up of 15 amino acids. Germline CDR1 and CDR2: MNHEY and SMNVEV (reference sequence). The CDR3: CASRPGGGLDQPQHF. CDR3 nucleotides: TGTGCCAGCAGGCCTGGCGGGGGTCTAGATCAGCCCCAGCATTTT.

The table lists this clone with a count of one. The rearrangement uses TRBV5-6 and TRBJ1-3; D remains ambiguous. This CDR3 comprises 16 residues. Germline CDR1 and CDR2: SGHDT and YYEEEE. V was clipped by 0 bases and J by 2 bases, with 12 bases between them. CDR3 DNA sequence: TGTGCCAGCAGCTTGGGGGAGGAGGGCCCTGGAAACACCATATATTTT. Protein product: CASSLGEEGPGNTIYF.

This chain joins TRBV6-5 and TRBJ1-1; D may be TRBD1 (6 bases). The CDR3 consists of 14 residues. V was trimmed by 2 bases and J by 0 bases, leaving 7 bases between them. Germline V CDR1 and CDR2: MNHEY, SVGAGI. The DNA of the CDR3 is TGTGCCAGCAGTTACAGGGACATGAACACTGAAGCTTTCTTT. Its translation is CASSYRDMNTEAFF.

This clone was found once. The V call is TRBV5-1, the J call TRBJ1-1; 8 nucleotides agree with TRBD1. Germline V gene lookup returns CDR1 SGHRS and CDR2 YFSETQ. This CDR3 has 15 amino acids. Trimming took 4 bases from V and 6 from J; bases not matched to a gene: 11. CDR3 nucleotide sequence: TGCGCCAGCAGCCCCAAACAGGGGGACTCTGCTGAAGCTTTCTTT. This sequence encodes CASSPKQGDSAEAFF.

The chain uses TRBV7-7 and TRBJ2-1; TRBD2 matches 9 bases. The CDR3 extends over 16 amino acids. The V gene end was trimmed by 4 bases and the J gene end by 0 bases; junction bases not matched to a gene: 4. Looked up from germline, CDR1 is SSHAT and CDR2 is FNYEAQ (reference sequence). DNA of the CDR3: TGTGCCAGCAGCTCCAATAGCGGGAGCTCCTACAATGAGCAGTTCTTC. As protein: CASSSNSGSSYNEQFF.

V gene TRBV7-9 combines with J gene TRBJ2-6; maybe TRBD1 (5 bases). CDR3 size: 15 residues. Germline values: CDR1 SEHNR, CDR2 FQNEAQ (reference sequence). V shed 6 bases and J shed 2 bases, with 11 bases lying between them. CDR3 coding DNA: TGTGCCAGCAGTGGTACAGGAGCTGGGGCCAACGTCCTGACTTTC. Translation: CASSGTGAGANVLTF.

The chain links TRBV28 to TRBJ2-7; tentatively, D is TRBD1 (6 bases). The CDR3 consists of 14 residues. Looked up from germline, CDR1 is MDHEN and CDR2 is SYDVKM. The V end was cut by 5 bases, the J end by 4 bases, with 15 bases between. The CDR3 DNA reads TGTGCCAGCAGTCCCGGGACAAGCCAATACGAGCAGTACTTC. It yields the protein CASSPGTSQYEQYF.